A single sample is the source of the 2 T cell receptor beta chains below, sequenced in a study of OX40 agonist ivuxolimab in advanced cancers. Preparation of the library involved the immunoSEQ multiplex PCR assay. TCRdb re-hosts the immuneACCESS table, in-frame sequences only. Its copies lack some clones; in the studies checked, an unresolved V gene accounts for under half of them, and the cause for the rest is not known. The sample table holds tens of thousands of clones, of which 65% to 85% were seen once. Under 25% of the sample is taken by the ten largest. The source material was CD4+ or CD8+ T cells sorted from blood, sampled in a trial of the OX40 agonist ivuxolimab. All receptors come from an adult with an advanced solid tumor such as melanoma, head and neck, liver or kidney cancer.

V and J are TRBV7-2 and TRBJ1-4, with D maybe TRBD1 (5 bases). Trimming shortened V by 0 bases and J by 8 bases, and 16 bases separated the two germline ends. Germline CDR1 is SGHTA and CDR2 is FQGNSA. The CDR3 runs to 16 residues. The CDR3 here is CASSLAWGGMREKLFF. The CDR3 nucleotides are TGTGCCAGCAGCTTAGCGTGGGGGGGAATGAGAGAAAAACTGTTTTTT. Full variable domain (rest looked up from reference TRBV7-2 and TRBJ1-4): GAGVSQSPSNKVTEKGKDVELRCDPISGHTALYWYRQSLGQGLEFLIYFQGNSAPDKSGLPSDRFSAERTGGSVSTLTIQRTQQEDSAVYLCASSLAWGGMREKLFFGSGTQLSVL.

The chain combines TRBV11-2 with TRBJ2-1; TRBD2 aligns across 9 bases. V shed 1 base and J 12 bases; nucleotides not matched to a gene: 10. CDR1 SGHAT and CDR2 FQNNGV come from the germline V gene. The CDR3 covers 15 residues. The CDR3 region has the DNA TGTGCCAGCAGCTTAGGTTCTAGCGGGAAGTCGGTGCAGTTCTTC. Protein sequence: CASSLGSSGKSVQFF. Drawing the rest from reference TRBV11-2 and TRBJ2-1, the complete variable domain is EAGVAQSPRYKIIEKRQSVAFWCNPISGHATLYWYQQILGQGPKLLIQFQNNGVVDDSQLPKDRFSAERLKGVDSTLKIQPAKLEDSAVYLCASSLGSSGKSVQFFGPGTRLTVL.